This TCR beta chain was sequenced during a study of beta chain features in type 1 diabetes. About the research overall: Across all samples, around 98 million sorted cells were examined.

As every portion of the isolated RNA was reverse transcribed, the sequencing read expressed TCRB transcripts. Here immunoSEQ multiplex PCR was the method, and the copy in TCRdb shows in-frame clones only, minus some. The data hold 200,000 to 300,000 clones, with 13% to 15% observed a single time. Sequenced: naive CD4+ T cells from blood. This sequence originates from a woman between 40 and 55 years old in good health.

The CDR3 coding sequence is TGCGCCAGCAGCTTGGATTCGGGTGCCGGGGAGCTGTTTTTT. Translating it yields CASSLDSGAGELFF. V gene TRBV5-1 combines with J gene TRBJ2-2; the D is unclear. The germline CDR1 and CDR2 sequences are SGHRS and YFSETQ. V was clipped by 0 bases and J by 6 bases, with 9 bases between them. CDR3 size: 14 residues.